The 31 T cell receptor beta chains below come from one sample, sequenced in a study of T cells expressing NK-cell markers. From its re-call of the 5' RACE reads, TCRdb lists each CDR3 protein once, without DNA. The sample data list 300,000 or so distinct CDR3 sequences. Sequencing used blood T cells: a sorted CD56 or NKG2C T cell subset, CD4+ or CD8+ T cells, or bulk PBMC T cells (not recorded which). The source of these receptors is a woman aged 18 to 69 in good health.

This sequence joins TRBV6-1 and TRBJ1-2. Germline V gives CDR1 MNHNS, CDR2 SASEGT. The CDR3 has 14 amino acids. The CDR3 spells CASTTDTPNYGYTF.

The chain is built from TRBV6-5 and TRBJ1-4. From germline, CDR1 is MNHEY and CDR2 SVGAGI. The CDR3 covers 13 residues. The CDR3 loop is CASSNRANEKLFF.

The CDR3 sequence is CASTQRTANEQFF. The genes are TRBV3-1 and TRBJ2-1. The germline CDR1 and CDR2 sequences are LGHDT and YNNKEL (reference sequence). The CDR3 length is 13 residues.

The chain has TRBV9 and TRBJ2-3. This CDR3 is 16 amino acids long. Germline assignment: CDR1 SGDLS and CDR2 YYNGEE. The CDR3 spells CASSVEGSKGADTQYF.

The chain couples TRBV4-3 to TRBJ2-1; the TCRdb D gene call, TRBD2, has no DNA to confirm it. The germline gives CDR1 LGHNA, CDR2 YSLEER. The CDR3 runs 20 residues. The CDR3 here is CASSRGGSSGRSSSYNEQFF.

The CDR3 sequence: CASSPEQAKGYNEQFF. The chain links TRBV12-3 or TRBV12-4 to TRBJ2-1; TCRdb selects TRBD1, and the lack of DNA leaves this call unchecked. This CDR3 contains 16 residues.

The chain has TRBV3-1 and TRBJ1-6; TCRdb lists TRBD1, though no DNA is available to test this call. Per germline, CDR1 LGHDT and CDR2 YNNKEL (reference sequence). The CDR3 is made up of 13 amino acids. The CDR3 sequence: CATHRDGNSPLHF.

V usage is TRBV10-3 and J usage is TRBJ2-1; there is no DNA to check the TCRdb D call of TRBD2. In germline, CDR1 is ENHRY, CDR2 SYGVKD. The CDR3 runs to 14 residues. This CDR3 reads CAITRGLADNEQFF.

The chain has TRBV25-1 and TRBJ1-5; there is no DNA to check the TCRdb D call of TRBD1. This CDR3 region has 13 residues. CDR1 and CDR2 from the germline V gene are MGHDK and SYGVNS. CDR3 region: CASRDRADQPQHF.

J is TRBJ2-1 and V is TRBV7-8; TCRdb's D gene call, TRBD1, goes unchecked for lack of DNA. This CDR3 spans 17 amino acids. The germline gives CDR1 SGHVS, CDR2 FQNEAQ. CDR3 region: CASRAGTGMPFYNEQFF.

The chain employs TRBV5-6 and TRBJ2-7. The CDR3 has 13 amino acids. Germline V gives CDR1 SGHDT, CDR2 YYEEEE. The CDR3 spells CASSLLKSYEQYF.

The V gene is TRBV6-1, the J gene TRBJ1-6; the D gene TCRdb calls, TRBD1, cannot be checked with no DNA. This CDR3 is built from 15 residues. CDR1 is MNHNS and CDR2 is SASEGT in the germline V gene. Here the CDR3 reads CASSATGFLESPLHF.

The chain recombines TRBV3-1 with TRBJ1-6. CDR1 and CDR2 (germline): LGHDT, YNNKEL (reference sequence). This CDR3 has 15 amino acids. CDR3 sequence reads: CASSQTTVRNSPLHF.

The chain combines TRBV20-1 with TRBJ2-7. The CDR3 is 12 residues long. Per germline, CDR1 DFQATT and CDR2 SNEGSKA (reference sequence). The CDR3 here is CSVQKITYEQYF.

V gene TRBV19 combines with J gene TRBJ1-2; TCRdb reports TRBD1, a call that lacks DNA to check it against. Germline V gene lookup returns CDR1 LNHDA and CDR2 SQIVND (reference sequence). The CDR3 covers 15 residues. CDR3 region: CASTLRQGYDYGYTF.

V usage is TRBV6-2 or TRBV6-3 and J usage is TRBJ2-7. The CDR3 consists of 11 residues. The germline V gene has CDR1 MNHEY and CDR2 SVGEGT. The CDR3: CASSREYEQYF.

The genes are TRBV7-9 and TRBJ2-5. CDR3 length: 15 residues. Germline V gene data show CDR1 as SEHNR and CDR2 as FQNEAQ (reference sequence). CDR3 loop: CASSLDYTYQETQYF.

The chain joins TRBV9 to TRBJ2-3; the TCRdb D gene call, TRBD1, has no DNA to confirm it. Per the germline V gene, CDR1 is SGDLS and CDR2 is YYNGEE. The CDR3 consists of 15 residues. CDR3 protein: CASSLGRANADTQYF.

The J gene is TRBJ1-2, the V gene TRBV18; lacking DNA, the TRBD1 call made by TCRdb goes unchecked. Looked up from germline, CDR1 is KGHSH and CDR2 is LQKENI. The CDR3 totals 17 residues. This chain's CDR3 is CASSPTTGRQGGGGYTF.

This rearrangement joins TRBV7-2 to TRBJ2-1; there is no DNA to check the TCRdb D call of TRBD1. Germline CDR1 SGHTA, CDR2 FQGNSA. The CDR3 loop spans 16 amino acids. CDR3 protein: CASSPKSGASYNEQFF.

V and J are TRBV12-3 or TRBV12-4 and TRBJ2-6; the TCRdb call, TRBD1, lacks DNA for checking. CDR3 length equals 15 residues. CDR3: CASSSPLTGANVLTF.

The chain couples TRBV3-1 to TRBJ1-1. The germline gives CDR1 LGHDT, CDR2 YNNKEL (reference sequence). The CDR3 runs 13 residues. This CDR3 is CASSQVGVTEAFF.

The rearrangement uses TRBV29-1 and TRBJ2-4; TCRdb designates TRBD1, a call that cannot be tested without DNA. The CDR3 loop spans 13 amino acids. Germline CDR1 is SQVTM and CDR2 is ANQGSEA. CDR3 protein: CSVEAGGKNIQYF.

The rearrangement joins TRBV18 to TRBJ2-1. The germline gives CDR1 KGHSH, CDR2 LQKENI. This CDR3 region has 14 residues. The CDR3 reads CASSHGANNNEQFF. The variable domain in full, completed from reference TRBV18 and TRBJ2-1, reads NAGVMQNPRHLVRRRGQEARLRCSPMKGHSHVYWYRQLPEEGLKFMVYLQKENIIDESGMPKERFSAEFPKEGPSILRIQQVVRGDSAAYFCASSHGANNNEQFFGPGTRLTVL.

The V call is TRBV7-9, the J call TRBJ1-1. Germline V gene sequence: CDR1 SEHNR, CDR2 FQNEAQ (reference sequence). The CDR3 runs to 17 residues. This chain's CDR3 is CASSPKGGGNLDTEAFF.

The chain combines TRBV11-2 with TRBJ2-1; TCRdb returns TRBD1, unconfirmable since there is no DNA. CDR3 length: 13 amino acids. Germline loops: CDR1 SGHAT, CDR2 FQNNGV. The CDR3 sequence is CASSFQGAGEQFF.

This sequence joins TRBV20-1 and TRBJ1-2; TCRdb designates TRBD1, a call that cannot be tested without DNA. The CDR3 extends over 16 amino acids. CDR1 and CDR2 (germline): DFQATT, SNEGSKA (reference sequence). CDR3 amino acids: CSARDVGTGEYYGYTF.

The chain's CDR3 is CASSPVVGEGTYEQYF. This rearrangement joins TRBV4-2 to TRBJ2-7. The CDR3 has 16 amino acids. The germline gives CDR1 LGHNA, CDR2 YNFKEQ.

The rearrangement links TRBV6-5 to TRBJ1-4; TCRdb's D gene call, TRBD1, goes unchecked for lack of DNA. The CDR3 has 17 amino acids. The germline V gene has CDR1 MNHEY and CDR2 SVGAGI. The CDR3 spells CASSYRQEIGTNEKLFF.

The J gene is TRBJ2-1, the V gene TRBV29-1; there is no DNA to check the TCRdb D call of TRBD1. Germline CDR1 reads SQVTM; CDR2 reads ANQGSEA. The CDR3 runs to 13 residues. CDR3 region: CSAASRGYNEQFF.

The chain employs TRBV20-1 and TRBJ1-2. Germline V gives CDR1 DFQATT, CDR2 SNEGSKA (reference sequence). CDR3 size: 12 residues. CDR3: CSASFRTYGYTF.